This passage covers 32 T cell receptor beta chains from one sample sequenced in a study. TCRdb's table, derived via immunoSEQ multiplex PCR, lists solely in-frame clones and lacks some. The sample has about 68,000 clones; 93% are singletons. Sequenced sample: PBMCs. The source is a middle-aged man with rheumatoid arthritis.

V and J are TRBV3-1 (or the pseudogene TRBV3-2) and TRBJ1-4; D is undetermined. V was shortened by 1 base and J by 8 bases, with 8 bases between the two germline ends. The germline V gene encodes CDR1 LGHDT and CDR2 YNNKEL (reference sequence). The CDR3 covers 13 residues. In DNA, the CDR3 is TGTGCCAGCAGCCAAGTCCGCAGCGAAAAACTGTTTTTT. Its protein is CASSQVRSEKLFF.

The chain carries TRBV6-5 and TRBJ2-3; no clear D. The CDR3 spans 16 residues. The germline V and J ends were trimmed by 2 bases and 3 bases, with 15 bases remaining between them. Germline V CDR1 and CDR2: MNHEY, SVGAGI. In DNA, the CDR3 is TGTGCCAGCAGTTACATAGCAGGAAGCCTAACAGATACGCAGTATTTT. This sequence encodes CASSYIAGSLTDTQYF.

V usage is TRBV7-2 and J usage is TRBJ2-2; 11 bases align to TRBD2. The V gene's germline CDR1 is SGHTA and CDR2 FQGNSA. CDR3 length: 15 residues. Unmatched junction bases numbered 3, after V lost 4 bases and J lost 5 bases. The CDR3 is CASSSLAGGTGELFF. The CDR3 DNA sequence: TGTGCCAGCAGCTCCCTAGCGGGAGGAACCGGGGAGCTGTTTTTT.

V is TRBV2 and J is TRBJ1-1; D might be TRBD1 (5 bases). Germline CDR1 is SNHLY and CDR2 is FYNNEI. Trimming took off 3 bases at V and 6 bases at J, with 11 bases between the two ends. The CDR3 has 13 amino acids. CDR3 protein: CASSDQGGSEAFF. The CDR3 DNA reads as TGTGCCAGCAGTGATCAGGGTGGGTCTGAAGCTTTCTTT.

The chain combines TRBV5-8 with TRBJ1-1; D uncertain. This CDR3 is 12 amino acids long. The V and J ends lost 2 bases and 9 bases respectively, with 11 bases between them. Germline CDR1 reads SGHTS; CDR2 reads YDEGEE. The CDR3 bases are TGTGCCAGCAGCTTTGGAGAGGCAAAAGCTTTCTTT. Translated: CASSFGEAKAFF.

V and J are TRBV7-2 and TRBJ1-5, with D unresolved. V lost 3 bases and J lost 1, with 7 bases in between. The CDR3 contains 14 residues. CDR1 is SGHTA, CDR2 FQGNSA, per germline. CDR3 loop: CASSFSASNQPQHF. CDR3 coding DNA: TGTGCCAGCAGCTTTTCGGCGAGCAATCAGCCCCAGCATTTT.

In DNA form, the CDR3 reads TGTGCCAGTAGTTACGGGACAGGCCTTCTGGGGAGAGGGAATCAGCCCCAGCATTTT. This encodes CASSYGTGLLGRGNQPQHF. The chain employs TRBV19 and TRBJ1-5, with 8 bases matching TRBD1. CDR1 is LNHDA and CDR2 is SQIVND in the germline V gene (reference sequence). The CDR3 runs 19 residues. J gave up 4 bases and V 5 bases, and 19 bases lay outside the gene matches.

This clone was counted once. In the same sample, other DNA sequences code for this CDR3. CDR3 sequence: CASSRSTDTQYF. The DNA for the CDR3 is TGTGCCAGCAGTCGAAGCACAGATACGCAGTATTTT. The chain employs TRBV6-5 and TRBJ2-3, with unresolved D. CDR1 is MNHEY, CDR2 SVGAGI, per germline. This CDR3 has 12 residues. Trimming took 5 bases from V and 0 from J, leaving 3 bases between them.

Only one count was recorded for this clone. V and J are TRBV5-1 and TRBJ1-1, with a possible D match to TRBD1 (6 bases). This CDR3 has 14 residues. Germline V CDR1 and CDR2: SGHRS, YFSETQ. The V gene lost 3 bases and the J gene lost 11 bases, with 20 bases spanning the gap. CDR3 DNA sequence: TGCGCCAGCAGCTCGAACCGAGGGGGAGGGATTGCTTTCTTT. This sequence encodes CASSSNRGGGIAFF.

This clone was recorded a few times. This chain connects TRBV7-9 to TRBJ1-1; no definite D call. The CDR3 is 11 residues long. CDR1 is SEHNR and CDR2 is FQNEAQ in the germline V gene (reference sequence). V gave up 5 bases and J gave up 5 bases, with 6 bases separating them. The CDR3 protein is CASSPQTEAFF. In DNA, the CDR3 is TGTGCCAGCAGCCCCCAAACTGAAGCTTTCTTT.

Concerning this clone: An end of the junction differs from the germline gene, which may be a read error. This rearrangement joins TRBV7-7 to TRBJ2-5; 10 bases map to TRBD1. The CDR3 runs 15 residues. The germline CDR1 and CDR2 sequences are SSHAT and FNYEAQ (reference sequence). DNA of the CDR3: TGTGCTAGCAGCCCCGGGACAGGGGCCAGAGAGACCCAGTACTTC. It specifies CASSPGTGARETQYF.

V usage is TRBV28 and J usage is TRBJ2-5; perhaps D is TRBD1 or TRBD2 (6 bases each). V lost 10 bases, J lost 4 bases, and 13 bases lay in between. The CDR3 has 12 residues. Germline CDR1 and CDR2: MDHEN and SYDVKM. CDR3 residues: CATRGGIETQYF. The CDR3 DNA reads as TGTGCCACCAGAGGGGGGATAGAGACCCAGTACTTC.

The CDR3 loop reads CASSPAGFNYGYTF. The CDR3 DNA reads TGTGCCAGCAGCCCGGCCGGGTTTAACTATGGCTACACCTTC. The chain couples TRBV5-6 to TRBJ1-2; D is undetermined. Germline CDR1 and CDR2: SGHDT and YYEEEE. This CDR3 contains 14 residues. Trimming removed 4 bases at V and 1 base at J, with 11 bases between.

The J gene is TRBJ2-3, the V gene TRBV6-5, with a tentative D call TRBD1 (6 bases). Per germline, CDR1 MNHEY and CDR2 SVGAGI. The V end lost 6 bases, the J end lost 9 bases, and 19 bases lay between the germline ends. This CDR3 has 14 residues. CDR3 in amino acids: CASRPGTLSGTQYF. CDR3 DNA sequence: TGTGCCAGCAGGCCCGGGACACTTTCGGGGACGCAGTATTTT.

The V call is TRBV19, the J call TRBJ2-7, with D possibly matching TRBD1 (5 bases). V shed 7 bases and J shed 1 base, with 17 bases lying between them. The CDR3 is 15 amino acids. CDR1 and CDR2 from the germline V gene are LNHDA and SQIVND (reference sequence). The DNA of the CDR3 is TGTGCCAGTACCCCAGGGCAGGGCCCTTCCTACGAGCAGTACTTC. It specifies CASTPGQGPSYEQYF.

CDR3 sequence reads: CASLESSGPPDTQYF. CDR3 bases: TGTGCCAGCCTTGAGTCTAGCGGGCCCCCAGATACGCAGTATTTT. The V gene is TRBV7-9, the J gene TRBJ2-3; 8 nucleotides line up with TRBD2. This CDR3 comprises 15 residues. The ends lost 8 bases at V and 4 bases at J; junction bases unmatched: 11. Germline CDR1 SEHNR, CDR2 FQNEAQ (reference sequence).

The rearrangement uses TRBV6-1 and TRBJ1-3; 8 bases align to TRBD1. This CDR3 is 17 amino acids long. The V gene end was trimmed by 4 bases and the J gene end by 2 bases; junction bases not matched to a gene: 10. The germline V gene has CDR1 MNHNS and CDR2 SASEGT. The CDR3 coding sequence is TGTGCCAGCAGTGCTGATTACAGGGGGGAGGCTGGAAACACCATATATTTT. It is translated as CASSADYRGEAGNTIYF.

V is TRBV18 and J is TRBJ2-1, with D perhaps matching TRBD2 (6 bases). CDR3 length: 15 residues. Trimming removed 0 bases from V and 1 base from J, with 7 bases in between. The germline CDR1 and CDR2 sequences are KGHSH and LQKENI. The CDR3 loop reads CASSPPEGSYNEQFF. The CDR3 coding sequence is TGTGCCAGCTCACCACCGGAGGGGTCCTACAATGAGCAGTTCTTC.

This clone was recorded a few times. V usage is TRBV5-4 and J usage is TRBJ1-2; D call uncertain. Germline V lookup: CDR1 SGHNT, CDR2 YYREEE (reference sequence). Trimming left V 2 bases short and J 2 bases short, with 13 bases between. CDR3 length: 15 residues. CDR3 DNA sequence: TGTGCCAGCAGCTTAAGGTTGGCAGGCAACTATGGCTACACCTTC. Protein sequence: CASSLRLAGNYGYTF.

The V gene is TRBV27, the J gene TRBJ1-5, with 9 bases lining up with TRBD1. With V trimmed by 4 bases and J by 3 bases, 4 bases remained unmatched. Per the germline V gene, CDR1 is MNHEY and CDR2 is SMNVEV (reference sequence). The CDR3 loop spans 15 amino acids. CDR3 region: CASSSDRGPNQPQHF. The CDR3 coding sequence is TGTGCCAGCAGTTCGGACAGGGGCCCCAATCAGCCCCAGCATTTT.

This chain connects TRBV4-3 to TRBJ1-1; the D gene is possibly TRBD1 (5 bases). The CDR3 is 14 residues long. Germline V gives CDR1 LGHNA, CDR2 YSLEER. V was trimmed by 6 bases and J by 4 bases, leaving 15 bases between them. Here the CDR3 reads CASSAGLIGTEAFF. The CDR3 bases are TGCGCCAGCAGTGCAGGGCTCATCGGCACTGAAGCTTTCTTT.

The rearrangement links TRBV7-4 to TRBJ1-5; D gene uncertain. This CDR3 is built from 17 residues. Trimming took off 1 base at V and 0 bases at J, with 13 bases between the two ends. In germline, CDR1 is SGHVT, CDR2 SQSDAQ. CDR3 bases: TGTGCCAGCAGCTTAGGGTGTCGACCTTATAGCAATCAGCCCCAGCATTTT. Amino acid sequence: CASSLGCRPYSNQPQHF.

V usage is TRBV7-9 and J usage is TRBJ2-3; 15 positions agree with TRBD2. This CDR3 has 18 amino acids. The germline V gene has CDR1 SEHNR and CDR2 FQNEAQ (reference sequence). V shed 5 bases, J shed 5 bases, and the junction held 11 bases outside the gene matches. The CDR3 protein is CASSPRRTSGGAEDTQYF. CDR3 in DNA: TGTGCCAGCAGCCCCCGGCGGACTAGCGGGGGGGCCGAAGATACGCAGTATTTT.

This clone was counted only a few times. The gene calls are TRBV27 and TRBJ1-5; the match to TRBD1 covers 12 bases. Germline CDR1 is MNHEY and CDR2 is SMNVEV (reference sequence). After removal of 7 bases from V and 7 bases from J, the junction contained 5 bases not matched to a gene. The CDR3 is 14 amino acids. CDR3 in DNA: TGTGCCAGCACCTCGGGACAGGGGGCCCAGCCCCAGCATTTT. Translated, it gives CASTSGQGAQPQHF.

V and J are TRBV5-6 and TRBJ1-1; perhaps TRBD1 as D (5 bases). CDR3 length equals 14 residues. Germline assignment: CDR1 SGHDT and CDR2 YYEEEE. The V and J ends lost 6 bases and 4 bases respectively, with 16 bases between them. The chain's CDR3 is CASTEGTFGTEAFF. In nucleotides, the CDR3 is TGTGCCAGCACCGAAGGGACGTTCGGCACTGAAGCTTTCTTT.

V is TRBV6-1 and J is TRBJ2-7, with 11 bases lining up with TRBD1. The germline V gene encodes CDR1 MNHNS and CDR2 SASEGT. The CDR3 runs 16 residues. The V and J ends lost 2 bases and 4 bases, in that order; junction bases with no gene match: 7. CDR3 sequence reads: CASSEQRDRGSYEQYF. The CDR3 DNA reads as TGTGCCAGCAGTGAACAGAGGGACAGGGGGAGTTACGAGCAGTACTTC.

The gene calls are TRBV7-9 and TRBJ1-2, with D possibly being TRBD1 (5 bases). Between the trimmed V and J ends, which lost 5 bases and 5 bases, there was a span of 21 bases. CDR1 and CDR2 (germline): SEHNR, FQNEAQ (reference sequence). The CDR3 has 16 amino acids. The CDR3 protein is CASSRMAGTLEYGYTF. In nucleotides, the CDR3 is TGTGCCAGCAGCCGAATGGCGGGGACCCTTGAGTATGGCTACACCTTC.

The V call is TRBV7-2, the J call TRBJ2-1; no definite D call. Trimming left V 5 bases short and J 9 bases short, with 11 bases between. This CDR3 region has 12 residues. Germline loops: CDR1 SGHTA, CDR2 FQGNSA. Written as DNA, the CDR3 is TGTGCCAGCAGCCCCACAGAGGCTGAGCAGTTCTTC. Its translation: CASSPTEAEQFF.

V usage is TRBV18 and J usage is TRBJ2-5; 9 nucleotides align to TRBD2. J was trimmed by 3 bases and V by 3 bases; bases with no gene match: 8. The CDR3 has 16 residues. CDR1 is KGHSH, CDR2 LQKENI, per germline. CDR3 in amino acids: CASSPVQRGAKETQYF. As DNA, the CDR3 is TGTGCCAGCTCACCGGTTCAGCGGGGGGCCAAAGAGACCCAGTACTTC.

V is TRBV20-1 and J is TRBJ1-5; no clear D. Germline V gives CDR1 DFQATT, CDR2 SNEGSKA (reference sequence). V was pared by 3 bases and J by 0 bases, with 12 bases between. The CDR3 totals 15 residues. CDR3 in amino acids: CSASRAEYSNQPQHF. CDR3 in DNA: TGCAGTGCTAGTAGGGCAGAGTATAGCAATCAGCCCCAGCATTTT.

J is TRBJ2-5 and V is TRBV5-1; D gene uncertain. V lost 1 base to trimming and J lost 1 base, with 8 bases between them. CDR3 length equals 14 residues. Per the germline V gene, CDR1 is SGHRS and CDR2 is YFSETQ. The CDR3 sequence is CASSLSVIQETQYF. The CDR3 DNA reads as TGCGCCAGCAGCTTGAGTGTGATCCAAGAGACCCAGTACTTC. The full variable domain, its missing parts supplied by reference TRBV5-1 and TRBJ2-5, is KAGVTQTPRYLIKTRGQQVTLSCSPISGHRSVSWYQQTPGQGLQFLFEYFSETQRNKGNFPGRFSGRQFSNSRSEMNVSTLELGDSALYLCASSLSVIQETQYFGPGTRLLVL.

This clone has a handful of counts. The rearrangement uses TRBV27 and TRBJ2-7; D unresolved. The CDR3 consists of 12 residues. The V gene lost 7 bases and the J gene lost 7 bases, with 14 bases spanning the gap. CDR1 MNHEY and CDR2 SMNVEV come from the germline V gene (reference sequence). CDR3 bases: TGTGCCAGCACTACGGGTGCTAGAGAGCAGTACTTC. Translation: CASTTGAREQYF.